This record concerns one T cell receptor (beta chain) sequence. This clone's antigen is unknown. One base away there is no much larger clone; base qualities are not given. V loses 6 bases at its end and J loses 4 bases; junction bases beyond the gene matches: 6. The germline V gene yields MNHNS for CDR1 and SASEGT for CDR2. Inclusive of the bounding cysteine and phenylalanine, the CDR3 is 14 residues long. The entry retains the CDR3 DNA only, 42 bases that are in frame from base 1. The data derive from a study of response to subunit inactivated influenza vaccine (dated by TCRdb to 2016 to 2019). Describing the broader study: The study used deep quantitative T cell receptor repertoire profiling to track responses to a trivalent subunit inactivated influenza vaccine. Overall study results and their limits: The authors suggested that each seasonal influenza vaccination may recruit only a limited number of new T cells.

Libraries were constructed by RT-PCR. Sequencing relied on an Illumina HiSeq 2500. Using fastp trimming at Q25 and MiXCR clonotype assembly, TCRdb reanalyzed the public sequencing data and kept in-frame beta chains. Each record represents a unique CDR3 protein, reported with the most common genes and DNA among its rows. The sample table contains hundreds of thousands of distinct CDR3 sequences; only one count was recorded for approximately 14% of them. In total, the top ten clones hold less than 8.5% of the sample. Here the chain combines TRBV6-1 and TRBJ2-1, with 7 bases aligning to TRBD1. Sample: PBMCs from blood, taken 14 days before vaccination. The sequence was collected from a man aged 50-59 years who received an inactivated influenza vaccine. Donor details come from another sample of the same person, matched by shared clones. The bases are TGTGCCAGCAGATTGACAGGGAAATACAATGAGCAGTTCTTC. It translates to CASRLTGKYNEQFF.